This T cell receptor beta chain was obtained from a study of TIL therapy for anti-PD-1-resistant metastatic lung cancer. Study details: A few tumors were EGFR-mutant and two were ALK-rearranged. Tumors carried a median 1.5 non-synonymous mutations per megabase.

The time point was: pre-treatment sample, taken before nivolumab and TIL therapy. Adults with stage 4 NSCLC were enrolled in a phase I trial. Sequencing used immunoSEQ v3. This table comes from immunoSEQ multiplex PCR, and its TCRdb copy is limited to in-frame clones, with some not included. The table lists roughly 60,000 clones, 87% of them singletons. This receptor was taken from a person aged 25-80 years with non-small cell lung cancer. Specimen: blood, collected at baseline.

The CDR3 region has the DNA TGCGCCAGCAGCCAAGATACCGGGGGGGCCTACAATGAGCAGTTCTTC. Protein product: CASSQDTGGAYNEQFF. The rearrangement links TRBV4-1 to TRBJ2-1, with 8 bases aligning to TRBD2. The J segment lost 2 bases and the V segment lost 0 bases, leaving 3 bases of the junction unmatched. In germline, CDR1 is MGHRA, CDR2 YSYEKL. There are 16 residues in the CDR3.